This TCR beta chain came from a study of blood T cell repertoires in COVID-19 (TCRdb year 2020). Background for the entire study: Samples from collaborators originated in the United States, Italy and Spain and spanned both the acute and convalescent phases of COVID-19. The prospective study material was composed of cDNA or gDNA derived from T cells, B-cell-depleted T cells, or PBMCs. Subjects who had been exposed to COVID-19, were actively infected with it, or had recovered from it provided the deeply sampled blood TCRbeta repertoires that made up the dataset. A freely available public database, intended as a resource for researchers studying the immune response to SARS-CoV-2, is where the repertoires were released. Samples came from the ongoing ImmuneRACE study (first 160 participants) plus 1,254 subjects from 6 global collaborators. Nearly every sample came with metadata listing a de-identified subject ID, COVID-19 status, age in years and sex. HLA class I and class II types, where available, came from metadata supplied by the sample provider rather than from assay-based typing. The study at large found these results: The quantity of clinical and demographic metadata differed by source and by participant and was supplied without curation.

The immunoSEQ Assay, a bias-controlled multiplex PCR, was used to amplify TCRbeta CDR3 regions from genomic DNA. As for the original processing: The number of nucleated cells in each sample was estimated by amplification of reference gene primers within the assay. Sequence reads were collapsed and filtered to measure the absolute abundance of every unique TCRbeta CDR3 rearrangement. For each sample, productive Simpson clonality was calculated as the square root of Simpson's diversity index over productive rearrangements. Imported from immuneACCESS, the table was reduced by TCRdb to in-frame sequences with V and J called. These copies leave out some clones; in studies compared against another copy, an unresolved V gene accounts for under half, and the cause of the remainder is not known. D and trimming come from the DNA, and the V and J calls and clone size come from that table. This sample has around 50,000 clones in its table, and 82% of those were observed once. The ten most abundant clones make up around a tenth of the sample.

In Seattle, one collaborating source enrolled patients while the infection was active and tracked those patients longitudinally over the course of disease. Whole blood was collected in K2EDTA tubes by collaborating institutions according to the institutions' own protocols. For TCRbeta analysis, collaborators shipped samples in one of three forms: frozen whole blood, isolated PBMCs, or DNA extracted from either of those sample types. The junction carries 11 bases between V and J, which are trimmed by 3 bases and 5 bases respectively. The CDR3 holds 13 amino acids from the cysteine to the phenylalanine. Solely the CDR3 DNA is kept, with 39 bases framed from the first base. Taken from the germline V gene, the CDR1 and CDR2 loops are SGDLS and YYNGEE. In regard to this clone: No antigen is known for it. No quality values exist for individual bases; no much larger clone is one base distant.

The rearrangement combines TRBV9 with TRBJ1-2; the D gene is unclear. The clonotype was recovered from an elderly man with COVID-19, enrolled during active disease. The specimen was peripheral blood. The CDR3 region: CASSEEGLYGYTF. The nucleotides read TGTGCCAGCAGCGAGGAGGGCTTATATGGCTACACCTTC.